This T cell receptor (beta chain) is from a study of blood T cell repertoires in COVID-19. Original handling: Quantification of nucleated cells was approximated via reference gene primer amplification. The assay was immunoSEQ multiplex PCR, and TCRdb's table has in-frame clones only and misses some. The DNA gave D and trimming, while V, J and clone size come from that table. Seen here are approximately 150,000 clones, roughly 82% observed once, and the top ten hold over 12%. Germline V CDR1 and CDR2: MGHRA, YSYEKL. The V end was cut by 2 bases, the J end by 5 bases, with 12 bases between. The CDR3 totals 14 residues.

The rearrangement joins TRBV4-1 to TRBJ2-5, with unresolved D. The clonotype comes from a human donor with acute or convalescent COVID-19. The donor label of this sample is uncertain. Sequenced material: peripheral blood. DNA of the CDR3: TGCGCCAGCAGCCAATTGGCTAGTGTGGAGACCCAGTACTTC. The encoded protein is CASSQLASVETQYF.